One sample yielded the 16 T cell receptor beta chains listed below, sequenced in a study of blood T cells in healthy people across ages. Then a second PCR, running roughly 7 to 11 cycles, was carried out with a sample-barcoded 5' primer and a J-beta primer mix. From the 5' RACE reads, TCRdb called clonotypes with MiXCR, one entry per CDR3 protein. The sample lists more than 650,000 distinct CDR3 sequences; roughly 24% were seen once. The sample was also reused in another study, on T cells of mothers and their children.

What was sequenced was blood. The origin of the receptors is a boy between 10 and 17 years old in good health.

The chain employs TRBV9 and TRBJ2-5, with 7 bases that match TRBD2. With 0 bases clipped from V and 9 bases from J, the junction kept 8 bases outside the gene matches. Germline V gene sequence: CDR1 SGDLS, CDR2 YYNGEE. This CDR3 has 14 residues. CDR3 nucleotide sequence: TGTGCCAGCAGCGTAGCCAGCGGGGAGCAGGCCCAGTACTTC. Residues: CASSVASGEQAQYF.

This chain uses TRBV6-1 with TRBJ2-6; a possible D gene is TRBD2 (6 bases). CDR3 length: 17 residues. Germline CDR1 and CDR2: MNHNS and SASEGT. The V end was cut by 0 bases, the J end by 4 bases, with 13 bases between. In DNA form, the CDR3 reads TGTGCCAGCAGTGAAGCTGGAGGGTTCTTCGGGGCCAACGTCCTGACTTTC. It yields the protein CASSEAGGFFGANVLTF.

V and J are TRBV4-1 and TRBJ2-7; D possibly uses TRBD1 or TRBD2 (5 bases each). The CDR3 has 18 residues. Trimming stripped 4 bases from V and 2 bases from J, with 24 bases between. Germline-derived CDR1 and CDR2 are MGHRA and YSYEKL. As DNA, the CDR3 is TGCGCCAGCAGCCTCGCCAAGGGTGTCCAGGGAGTTCCCTACGAGCAGTACTTC. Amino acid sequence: CASSLAKGVQGVPYEQYF.

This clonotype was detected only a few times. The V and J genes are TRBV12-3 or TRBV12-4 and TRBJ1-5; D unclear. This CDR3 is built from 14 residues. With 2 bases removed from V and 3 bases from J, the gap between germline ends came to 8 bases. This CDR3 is CASSLTLDNQPQHF. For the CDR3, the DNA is TGTGCCAGCAGTTTAACATTGGACAATCAGCCCCAGCATTTT.

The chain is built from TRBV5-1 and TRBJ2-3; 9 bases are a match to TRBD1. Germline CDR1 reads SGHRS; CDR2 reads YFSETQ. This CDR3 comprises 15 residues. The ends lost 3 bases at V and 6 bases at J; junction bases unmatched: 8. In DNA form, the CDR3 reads TGCGCCAGCAGCTCGACCGGGACAGGGTTGGATACGCAGTATTTT. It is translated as CASSSTGTGLDTQYF.

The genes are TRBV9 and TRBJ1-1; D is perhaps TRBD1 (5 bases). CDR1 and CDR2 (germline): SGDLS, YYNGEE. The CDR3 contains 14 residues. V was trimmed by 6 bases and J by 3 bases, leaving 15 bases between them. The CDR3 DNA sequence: TGTGCCAGCACCCCCGGGGGAGGGTACACTGAAGCTTTCTTT. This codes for CASTPGGGYTEAFF.

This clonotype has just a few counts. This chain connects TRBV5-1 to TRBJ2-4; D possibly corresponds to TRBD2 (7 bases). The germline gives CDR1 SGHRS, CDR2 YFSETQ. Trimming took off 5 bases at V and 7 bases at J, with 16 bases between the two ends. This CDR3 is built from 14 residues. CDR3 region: CASREVEGGNIQYF. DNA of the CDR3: TGCGCCAGCAGGGAAGTGGAGGGGGGGAACATTCAGTACTTC.

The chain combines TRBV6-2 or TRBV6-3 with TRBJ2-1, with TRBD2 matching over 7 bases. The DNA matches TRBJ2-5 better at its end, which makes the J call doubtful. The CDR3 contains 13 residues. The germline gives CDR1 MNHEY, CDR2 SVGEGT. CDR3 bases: TGTGCCAGCAGTTGGACTAGAGATGAGACCCAGTACTTC. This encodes CASSWTRDETQYF.

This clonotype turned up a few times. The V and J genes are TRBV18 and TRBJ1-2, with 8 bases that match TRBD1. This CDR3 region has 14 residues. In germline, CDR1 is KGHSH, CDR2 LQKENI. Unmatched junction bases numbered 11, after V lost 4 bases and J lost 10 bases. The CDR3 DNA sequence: TGTGCCAGCTCACTCTCGACAGGGGAGAAGGACTACACCTTC. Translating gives CASSLSTGEKDYTF.

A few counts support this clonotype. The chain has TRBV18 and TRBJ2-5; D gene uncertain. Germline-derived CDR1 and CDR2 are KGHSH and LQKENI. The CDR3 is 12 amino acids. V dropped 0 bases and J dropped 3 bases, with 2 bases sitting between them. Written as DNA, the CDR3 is TGTGCCAGCTCACCACCAAAAGAGACCCAGTACTTC. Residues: CASSPPKETQYF.

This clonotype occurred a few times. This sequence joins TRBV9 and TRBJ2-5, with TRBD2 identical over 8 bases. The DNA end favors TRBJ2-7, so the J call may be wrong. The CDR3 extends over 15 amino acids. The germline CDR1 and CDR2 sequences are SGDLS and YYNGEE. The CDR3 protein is CASSGAAGGAYEQYF. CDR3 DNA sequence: TGTGCCAGCAGCGGGGCGGCCGGGGGGGCCTACGAGCAGTACTTC.

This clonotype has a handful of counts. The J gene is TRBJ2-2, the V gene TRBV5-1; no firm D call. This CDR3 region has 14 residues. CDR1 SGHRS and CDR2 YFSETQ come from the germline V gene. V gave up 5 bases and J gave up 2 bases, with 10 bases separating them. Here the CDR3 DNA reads TGCGCCAGCAGGGCAGGCATTAACACCGGGGAGCTGTTTTTT. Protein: CASRAGINTGELFF.

The CDR3 nucleotides are TGTGCCAGCAGCCTCACGGACGGAGTATACAATGAGCAGTTCTTC. As protein: CASSLTDGVYNEQFF. V gene TRBV9 combines with J gene TRBJ2-5; D unclear. The J call may be faulty, since TRBJ2-1 better matches the DNA end. The CDR3 spans 15 residues. The V gene's germline CDR1 is SGDLS and CDR2 YYNGEE.

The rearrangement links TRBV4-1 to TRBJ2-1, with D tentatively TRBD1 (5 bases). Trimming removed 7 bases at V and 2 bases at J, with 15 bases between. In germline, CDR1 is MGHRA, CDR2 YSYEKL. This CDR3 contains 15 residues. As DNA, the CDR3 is TGCGCCAGCAAGGCAGGGATGATCCCCTACAATGAGCAGTTCTTC. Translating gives CASKAGMIPYNEQFF.

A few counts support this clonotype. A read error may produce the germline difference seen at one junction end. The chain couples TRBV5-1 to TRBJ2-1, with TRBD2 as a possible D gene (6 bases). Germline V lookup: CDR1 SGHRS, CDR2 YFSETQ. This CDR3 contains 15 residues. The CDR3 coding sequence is TGCGCCAGCAGCTTGCGAGCGGGCTCCTACAATGGGCAGTTCTTC. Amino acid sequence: CASSLRAGSYNGQFF.

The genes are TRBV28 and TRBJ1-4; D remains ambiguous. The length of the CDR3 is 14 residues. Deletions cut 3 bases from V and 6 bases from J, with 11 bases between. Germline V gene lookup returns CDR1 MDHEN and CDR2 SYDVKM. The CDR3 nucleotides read TGTGCCAGCAGTTTGGGCGGGAGTGATGAAAAACTGTTTTTT. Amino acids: CASSLGGSDEKLFF. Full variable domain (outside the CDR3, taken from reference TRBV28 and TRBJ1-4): DVKVTQSSRYLVKRTGEKVFLECVQDMDHENMFWYRQDPGLGLRLIYFSYDVKMKEKGDIPEGYSVSREKKERFSLILESASTNQTSMYLCASSLGGSDEKLFFGSGTQLSVL.